This is a list of T cell receptor beta chains from one sample in a study of blood T cells in healthy people across ages. TCRdb reprocessed the 5' RACE reads via MiXCR and lists one record per CDR3 protein. The repertoire holds about 1.7 million distinct CDR3 sequences, with 28% as singletons. Sequencing was carried out using blood. The origin of the receptors is a woman in her thirties in good health. The CDR3 runs from the conserved cysteine through the conserved F or W. The D gene is left open where the match is weak. The size entry is marked missing in some rows and otherwise reads once, few, many or a size class.

len: 15; j_gene: TRBJ2-1; d_gene: TRBD1; v_gene: TRBV10-3; abundance: -; CDR3aa: CAISAGQGGYNEQFF; CDR3nt: TGTGCCATCAGTGCCGGACAGGGGGGCTACAATGAGCAGTTCTTC
len: 13; j_gene: TRBJ1-1; d_gene: TRBD1; v_gene: TRBV20-1; abundance: -; CDR3aa: CSGNRGRDTEAFF; CDR3nt: TGCAGTGGGAACAGGGGGCGGGACACTGAAGCTTTCTTT
len: 16; j_gene: TRBJ2-7; d_gene: -; v_gene: TRBV20-1; abundance: -; CDR3aa: CSARDPEQGKGYEQYF; CDR3nt: TGCAGTGCTAGAGACCCGGAGCAGGGGAAGGGGTACGAGCAGTACTTC
len: 18; j_gene: TRBJ1-5; d_gene: TRBD1; v_gene: TRBV7-9; abundance: -; CDR3aa: CASSEGGLRDSSNRPQHF; CDR3nt: TGTGCCAGCAGCGAGGGAGGGCTCCGGGACAGCAGCAATCGGCCCCAGCATTTT
len: 17; j_gene: TRBJ1-2; d_gene: TRBD1; v_gene: TRBV5-1; abundance: -; CDR3aa: CASSAWTGGTNNYGYTF; CDR3nt: TGCGCCAGCAGCGCATGGACAGGGGGCACGAACAACTATGGCTACACCTTC
len: 13; j_gene: TRBJ2-1; d_gene: -; v_gene: TRBV6-5; abundance: few; CDR3aa: CASSYRSGGEQFF; CDR3nt: TGTGCCAGCAGTTACCGGAGTGGGGGTGAGCAGTTCTTC
len: 13; j_gene: TRBJ2-1; d_gene: -; v_gene: TRBV18; abundance: few; CDR3aa: CASSPGQTNEQFF; CDR3nt: TGTGCCAGCAGTCCGGGACAAACTAATGAGCAGTTCTTC
len: 15; j_gene: TRBJ1-5; d_gene: -; v_gene: TRBV19; abundance: once; CDR3aa: CASSIASREDQPQHF; CDR3nt: TGTGCCAGTAGTATAGCTAGCAGGGAAGATCAGCCCCAGCATTTT
len: 17; j_gene: TRBJ2-7; d_gene: TRBD1; v_gene: TRBV4-1; abundance: -; CDR3aa: CASSQEGTGTGKDEQYF; CDR3nt: TGCGCCAGCAGCCAAGAAGGGACGGGGACAGGGAAAGACGAGCAGTACTTC
len: 14; j_gene: TRBJ2-3; d_gene: -; v_gene: TRBV7-3; abundance: few; CDR3aa: CASSIGQRTDTQYF; CDR3nt: TGTGCCAGCAGCATCGGACAGAGAACAGATACGCAGTATTTT
len: 15; j_gene: TRBJ2-3; d_gene: TRBD1; v_gene: TRBV20-1; abundance: few; CDR3aa: CSASRRQGEGDTQYF; CDR3nt: TGCAGTGCCTCACGAAGACAGGGTGAAGGAGATACGCAGTATTTT
len: 14; j_gene: TRBJ2-6; d_gene: -; v_gene: TRBV20-1; abundance: -; CDR3aa: CSASATAGANVLTF; CDR3nt: TGCAGTGCTAGTGCGACAGCTGGGGCCAACGTCCTGACTTTC
len: 14; j_gene: TRBJ1-1; d_gene: TRBD1; v_gene: TRBV29-1; abundance: -; CDR3aa: CSVDRTGMNTEAFF; CDR3nt: TGCAGCGTTGATCGGACAGGGATGAACACTGAAGCTTTCTTT
len: 13; j_gene: TRBJ1-2; d_gene: TRBD1; v_gene: TRBV20-1; abundance: few; CDR3aa: CSAIRDRAKGYTF; CDR3nt: TGCAGTGCTATCCGGGACAGAGCGAAAGGCTACACCTTC
len: 15; j_gene: TRBJ2-1; d_gene: -; v_gene: TRBV29-1; abundance: -; CDR3aa: CSVENDGGYYNEQFF; CDR3nt: TGCAGCGTGGAAAACGACGGGGGTTACTACAATGAGCAGTTCTTC
len: 12; j_gene: TRBJ2-7; d_gene: -; v_gene: TRBV12-3/TRBV12-4; abundance: -; CDR3aa: CASRGAGAEQYF; CDR3nt: TGTGCCAGCAGAGGGGCGGGGGCTGAGCAGTACTTC
len: 14; j_gene: TRBJ2-7; d_gene: TRBD2; v_gene: TRBV7-9; abundance: -; CDR3aa: CASSFGSGDYEQYF; CDR3nt: TGTGCCAGCAGCTTTGGTAGCGGGGACTACGAGCAGTACTTC
len: 13; j_gene: TRBJ2-1; d_gene: TRBD2; v_gene: TRBV19; abundance: few; CDR3aa: CASSIAGATEQFF; CDR3nt: TGTGCCAGTAGTATCGCGGGAGCAACTGAGCAGTTCTTC
len: 16; j_gene: TRBJ2-1; d_gene: -; v_gene: TRBV24-1; abundance: -; CDR3aa: CATSEMEGGSYNGQFF; CDR3nt: TGTGCCACCAGTGAAATGGAAGGTGGCTCCTATAATGGGCAGTTCTTC
len: 9; j_gene: TRBJ2-7; d_gene: -; v_gene: TRBV6-5; abundance: many; CDR3aa: CASSYGQYF; CDR3nt: TGTGCCAGCAGTTACGGGCAGTACTTC
len: 14; j_gene: TRBJ2-1; d_gene: -; v_gene: TRBV20-1; abundance: -; CDR3aa: CSAENLSGGDEQFF; CDR3nt: TGCAGTGCTGAAAACCTTTCCGGAGGCGATGAGCAGTTCTTC
len: 14; j_gene: TRBJ2-7; d_gene: TRBD1; v_gene: TRBV7-9; abundance: -; CDR3aa: CASSLGQGTTEQYF; CDR3nt: TGTGCCAGCAGCTTAGGACAGGGGACCACCGAGCAGTACTTC
len: 12; j_gene: TRBJ2-5; d_gene: -; v_gene: TRBV29-1; abundance: many; CDR3aa: CSVAIEGETQYF; CDR3nt: TGCAGCGTCGCTATAGAAGGAGAGACCCAGTACTTC
len: 18; j_gene: TRBJ2-7; d_gene: -; v_gene: TRBV20-1; abundance: few; CDR3aa: CSAPRFGRTPSSYNEQYF; CDR3nt: TGCAGTGCCCCCAGATTCGGCCGGACACCGAGCTCCTACAATGAGCAGTACTTC
len: 14; j_gene: TRBJ2-6; d_gene: -; v_gene: TRBV5-1; abundance: many; CDR3aa: CASNGQSGANVLTF; CDR3nt: TGCGCCAGCAACGGACAGTCTGGGGCCAACGTCCTGACTTTC
len: 13; j_gene: TRBJ1-5; d_gene: -; v_gene: TRBV19; abundance: -; CDR3aa: CATRDSPNQPQHF; CDR3nt: TGTGCCACCCGGGACTCCCCCAATCAGCCCCAGCATTTT
len: 14; j_gene: TRBJ2-3; d_gene: TRBD2; v_gene: TRBV12-3/TRBV12-4; abundance: -; CDR3aa: CASRPGGLVDTQYF; CDR3nt: TGTGCCAGCAGGCCGGGGGGACTAGTTGATACGCAGTATTTT
len: 15; j_gene: TRBJ1-5; d_gene: -; v_gene: TRBV4-1; abundance: -; CDR3aa: CASSQEWGNNQPQHF; CDR3nt: TGCGCCAGCAGCCAAGAATGGGGTAATAATCAGCCCCAGCATTTT
len: 13; j_gene: TRBJ1-2; d_gene: TRBD1; v_gene: TRBV4-1; abundance: many; CDR3aa: CASSQGNRGGYTF; CDR3nt: TGCGCCAGCAGCCAAGGGAACAGGGGCGGCTACACCTTC
len: 16; j_gene: TRBJ2-1; d_gene: TRBD2; v_gene: TRBV7-2; abundance: -; CDR3aa: CASGGTSGRVYNEQFF; CDR3nt: TGTGCCAGCGGAGGGACTAGCGGGAGGGTTTACAATGAGCAGTTCTTC
len: 15; j_gene: TRBJ2-3; d_gene: -; v_gene: TRBV7-9; abundance: -; CDR3aa: CASREAVGFPDTQYF; CDR3nt: TGTGCCAGCAGGGAGGCAGTAGGGTTCCCAGATACGCAGTATTTT
len: 14; j_gene: TRBJ1-2; d_gene: TRBD1; v_gene: TRBV2; abundance: -; CDR3aa: CASSRDSDNYGYTF; CDR3nt: TGTGCCAGCTCAAGGGACAGCGATAACTATGGCTACACCTTC
len: 14; j_gene: TRBJ2-3; d_gene: TRBD2; v_gene: TRBV12-3/TRBV12-4; abundance: -; CDR3aa: CASSSGVTSDTQYF; CDR3nt: TGTGCCAGCTCTAGCGGGGTGACGTCAGATACGCAGTATTTT
len: 16; j_gene: TRBJ1-2; d_gene: TRBD1; v_gene: TRBV5-1; abundance: -; CDR3aa: CASSFPRTGGNYGYTF; CDR3nt: TGCGCCAGCAGCTTCCCGAGGACAGGGGGCAACTATGGCTACACCTTC
len: 16; j_gene: TRBJ2-7; d_gene: -; v_gene: TRBV7-3; abundance: -; CDR3aa: CVSSSTETGMPYEQYF; CDR3nt: TGTGTCAGCAGCTCCACCGAGACAGGAATGCCCTACGAGCAGTACTTC
len: 16; j_gene: TRBJ2-3; d_gene: TRBD1; v_gene: TRBV3-1; abundance: -; CDR3aa: CASSRVWDRSTDTQYF; CDR3nt: TGTGCCAGCAGCCGGGTGTGGGACAGGAGCACAGATACGCAGTATTTT
len: 19; j_gene: TRBJ2-3; d_gene: TRBD2; v_gene: TRBV7-3; abundance: -; CDR3aa: CASSLRVLAGGQSTDTQYF; CDR3nt: TGTGCCAGCAGCTTAAGGGTACTAGCGGGGGGACAGAGCACAGATACGCAGTATTTT
len: 12; j_gene: TRBJ2-7; d_gene: -; v_gene: TRBV20-1; abundance: many; CDR3aa: CSAKSQNYEQYF; CDR3nt: TGCAGTGCTAAATCTCAGAACTACGAGCAGTACTTC
len: 15; j_gene: TRBJ1-6; d_gene: TRBD1; v_gene: TRBV11-2; abundance: -; CDR3aa: CASSLIDRENSPLHF; CDR3nt: TGTGCCAGCAGCTTAATTGACAGGGAGAATTCACCCCTCCACTTT
len: 12; j_gene: TRBJ2-3; d_gene: -; v_gene: TRBV10-3; abundance: -; CDR3aa: CAIQESTDTQYF; CDR3nt: TGTGCCATCCAGGAAAGCACAGATACGCAGTATTTT
len: 15; j_gene: TRBJ2-3; d_gene: -; v_gene: TRBV30; abundance: -; CDR3aa: CAWSRDGRDTDTQYF; CDR3nt: TGTGCCTGGAGTCGGGACGGCCGGGACACAGATACGCAGTATTTT
len: 16; j_gene: TRBJ2-4; d_gene: -; v_gene: TRBV20-1; abundance: -; CDR3aa: CSAGPRGGGPGNIQYF; CDR3nt: TGCAGTGCTGGACCACGAGGTGGGGGGCCGGGAAACATTCAGTACTTC
len: 16; j_gene: TRBJ1-3; d_gene: -; v_gene: TRBV24-1; abundance: few; CDR3aa: CATSDPGSESGNTIYF; CDR3nt: TGTGCCACCAGTGACCCCGGCAGCGAATCTGGAAACACCATATATTTT
len: 14; j_gene: TRBJ2-7; d_gene: TRBD1; v_gene: TRBV15; abundance: many; CDR3aa: CATSNRTGPYEQYF; CDR3nt: TGTGCCACCAGCAACAGGACAGGGCCCTACGAGCAGTACTTC
len: 14; j_gene: TRBJ2-7; d_gene: -; v_gene: TRBV20-1; abundance: -; CDR3aa: CSARAQTGSYEQYF; CDR3nt: TGCAGTGCTAGAGCCCAGACTGGATCCTACGAGCAGTACTTC
len: 14; j_gene: TRBJ2-1; d_gene: -; v_gene: TRBV7-2; abundance: once; CDR3aa: CASSCRGEYNEQFF; CDR3nt: TGTGCCAGCAGCTGTAGGGGGGAGTACAATGAGCAGTTCTTC
len: 15; j_gene: TRBJ2-1; d_gene: TRBD2; v_gene: TRBV24-1; abundance: few; CDR3aa: CATSLAGTGNNEQFF; CDR3nt: TGTGCCACCAGTCTAGCGGGAACCGGTAACAATGAGCAGTTCTTC
len: 13; j_gene: TRBJ2-7; d_gene: TRBD2; v_gene: TRBV10-2; abundance: many; CDR3aa: CASRPGLAYEQYF; CDR3nt: TGCGCCAGCCGCCCAGGACTAGCCTACGAGCAGTACTTC
len: 13; j_gene: TRBJ1-2; d_gene: -; v_gene: TRBV7-9; abundance: -; CDR3aa: CASSLDAFYGYTF; CDR3nt: TGTGCCAGCAGCTTAGACGCCTTCTATGGCTACACCTTC
len: 13; j_gene: TRBJ1-5; d_gene: -; v_gene: TRBV20-1; abundance: -; CDR3aa: CSAEGGFNQPQHF; CDR3nt: TGCAGTGCCGAAGGGGGGTTCAATCAGCCCCAGCATTTT
len: 16; j_gene: TRBJ2-3; d_gene: -; v_gene: TRBV7-9; abundance: -; CDR3aa: CASSGGRLDSTDTQYF; CDR3nt: TGTGCCAGCAGCGGGGGTAGACTCGATAGCACAGATACGCAGTATTTT
len: 15; j_gene: TRBJ1-1; d_gene: -; v_gene: TRBV6-5; abundance: -; CDR3aa: CASSTHGVLGTEAFF; CDR3nt: TGTGCCAGCAGCACCCATGGGGTCTTAGGCACTGAAGCTTTCTTT
len: 13; j_gene: TRBJ1-1; d_gene: TRBD1; v_gene: TRBV28; abundance: few; CDR3aa: CASSTGEGTEAFF; CDR3nt: TGTGCCAGCAGTACAGGGGAAGGAACTGAAGCTTTCTTT
len: 13; j_gene: TRBJ2-3; d_gene: -; v_gene: TRBV12-3/TRBV12-4; abundance: few; CDR3aa: CASSFGGVATQYF; CDR3nt: TGTGCCAGCAGTTTCGGGGGAGTGGCTACGCAGTATTTT
len: 11; j_gene: TRBJ1-2; d_gene: -; v_gene: TRBV20-1; abundance: many; CDR3aa: CSAPGVHGYTF; CDR3nt: TGCAGTGCCCCGGGGGTCCATGGCTACACCTTC
len: 14; j_gene: TRBJ2-1; d_gene: -; v_gene: TRBV7-2; abundance: -; CDR3aa: CASSFPGSGNEQFF; CDR3nt: TGTGCCAGCAGCTTTCCTGGTAGCGGTAATGAGCAGTTCTTC
len: 13; j_gene: TRBJ1-5; d_gene: -; v_gene: TRBV12-3/TRBV12-4; abundance: -; CDR3aa: CASRLDFSMPQHF; CDR3nt: TGTGCCAGCAGGCTCGATTTCAGTATGCCCCAGCATTTT